These 10 T cell receptor beta chains originate from one sample sequenced in a study of T-cell memory formation after mild COVID-19. MiXCR was run by TCRdb on the 5' RACE reads, yielding one entry per CDR3 protein. In the table there are 410,000 or so distinct CDR3 sequences, about a quarter of which are singletons. The source material was PBMCs or a T cell subset sorted from them (not recorded which). The receptors stem from an adult woman who had mild COVID-19 (a few samples of this study predate the infection). Cell type and time point are not known.

The chain has TRBV20-1 and TRBJ2-1, with 10 bases identical to TRBD2. The CDR3 has 14 amino acids. Trimming removed 3 bases from V and 7 bases from J; junction bases left unmatched: 6. Germline V lookup: CDR1 DFQATT, CDR2 SNEGSKA (reference sequence). The CDR3 region is CSARGAGGRNEQFF. The DNA of the CDR3 is TGCAGTGCTAGGGGAGCGGGGGGGAGAAATGAGCAGTTCTTC.

Only a few counts were recorded for this clonotype. This sequence may be a read error, since a much larger clone differs from it by one base. The chain recombines TRBV5-6 with TRBJ2-7; 10 nucleotides match TRBD2. This CDR3 has 14 residues. The V and J ends lost 4 bases and 3 bases, in that order; junction bases with no gene match: 4. The V gene's germline CDR1 is SGHDT and CDR2 YYEEEE. The CDR3: CASSTGLAIYEQYF. CDR3 nucleotide sequence: TGTGCCAGCAGCACGGGACTAGCGATCTACGAGCAGTACTTC.

This clonotype was seen more than once but under ten times. The J gene is TRBJ2-7, the V gene TRBV6-2 or TRBV6-3; D gene uncertain. This CDR3 is built from 14 residues. Germline loops: CDR1 MNHEY, CDR2 SVGEGT. Trimming left V 0 bases short and J 2 bases short, with 8 bases between. CDR3 nucleotides: TGTGCCAGCAGTTACTCTGGGCAAACCTACGAGCAGTACTTC. This sequence encodes CASSYSGQTYEQYF.

The V and J genes are TRBV24-1 and TRBJ2-1; TRBD1 aligns across 8 bases. Germline CDR1 is KGHDR and CDR2 is SFDVKD. The CDR3 consists of 16 residues. V shed 4 bases and J 3 bases; nucleotides not matched to a gene: 7. The CDR3 DNA follows: TGTGCCACCAGTGACCCCGGGACAGGAGGCTACAATGAGCAGTTCTTC. It translates to CATSDPGTGGYNEQFF.

This chain connects TRBV11-1 to TRBJ2-3, with a tentative D call TRBD2 (6 bases). The CDR3 contains 15 residues. Germline CDR1 is SGHAT and CDR2 is FQDESV (reference sequence). Between the trimmed V and J ends, which lost 5 bases and 0 bases, there was a span of 12 bases. In nucleotides, the CDR3 is TGTGCCAGCAGCGGTCCTAGCGCGAGCACAGATACGCAGTATTTT. Translated, it gives CASSGPSASTDTQYF.

The gene calls are TRBV7-2 and TRBJ1-1; possibly TRBD1 for D (5 bases). This CDR3 is built from 14 residues. Germline lookup yields CDR1 SGHTA and CDR2 FQGNSA. Trimming stripped 7 bases from V and 8 bases from J, with 20 bases between. DNA of the CDR3: TGTGCCAGCACCCTCGAAAGTGGGGGTGACGAAGCTTTCTTT. Translating gives CASTLESGGDEAFF.

In this sample, this clonotype turned up a few times. The chain joins TRBV6-7 to TRBJ2-7; TRBD2 aligns across 7 bases. TRBV6-7 is recorded as an ORF, its role being uncertain. The CDR3 has 15 amino acids. Germline trimming cut 5 bases from V and 7 bases from J; bases unmatched to any gene: 14. In DNA form, the CDR3 reads TGTGCCAGCAGTAACGAGACGGGACTATCGCGGGAGCAGTACTTC. This codes for CASSNETGLSREQYF.

The chain has TRBV5-6 and TRBJ2-3, with no clear D. The CDR3 has 13 amino acids. The germline CDR1 and CDR2 sequences are SGHDT and YYEEEE. V shed 5 bases and J shed 4 bases, with 11 bases lying between them. The CDR3, as DNA: TGTGCCAGCAGTGGATGGTTCGCAGATACGCAGTATTTT. It translates to CASSGWFADTQYF.

This rearrangement joins TRBV4-2 to TRBJ1-1; the match to TRBD1 covers 11 bases. Germline V gene sequence: CDR1 LGHNA, CDR2 YNFKEQ. J was trimmed by 4 bases and V by 1 base; bases with no gene match: 2. This CDR3 is built from 15 residues. The CDR3 sequence: CASSQGTGGLTEAFF. CDR3 DNA sequence: TGTGCCAGCAGCCAAGGGACAGGGGGCCTCACTGAAGCTTTCTTT.

The chain combines TRBV29-1 with TRBJ1-6; D gene uncertain. Germline V gene sequence: CDR1 SQVTM, CDR2 ANQGSEA. The CDR3 runs to 9 residues. Trimming cost V 2 bases and J 10 bases, with 0 bases left between them. CDR3 protein: CSVESPLHF. CDR3 nucleotide sequence: TGCAGCGTTGAATCACCCCTCCACTTT.